Following are 29 T cell receptor beta chains from one sample sequenced in a study of T-cell memory formation after mild COVID-19. TCRdb itself ran the 5' RACE reads through MiXCR, one entry per CDR3 protein. The profile shows about 560,000 distinct CDR3 sequences, 20% to 25% of them singletons. Sequenced material: PBMCs or a T cell subset sorted from them (not recorded which). The receptors were sampled from an adult woman who had mild COVID-19 (a few samples of this study predate the infection). Cell type and time point are not known.

A few counts support this clonotype. The CDR3 spells CSVDRSGETQYF. CDR3 coding DNA: TGCAGCGTTGATCGTAGCGGGGAGACCCAGTACTTC. The gene calls are TRBV29-1 and TRBJ2-5, with 7 bases lining up with TRBD2. The CDR3 covers 12 residues. The trim removed 3 bases at V and 5 bases at J, leaving 3 bases unmatched. CDR1 and CDR2 from the germline V gene are SQVTM and ANQGSEA.

This clonotype was seen only a few times. DNA for the CDR3: TGCGCCAGCAGCTTGGGTCACAGACCGAACACTGAAGCTTTCTTT. It specifies CASSLGHRPNTEAFF. This rearrangement joins TRBV5-1 to TRBJ1-1; D call uncertain. Germline CDR1 reads SGHRS; CDR2 reads YFSETQ. This CDR3 region has 15 residues. V was shortened by 0 bases and J by 1 base, with 10 bases between the two germline ends.

This clonotype has only a few counts. The chain carries TRBV7-8 and TRBJ2-1; D unresolved. Germline-derived CDR1 and CDR2 are SGHVS and FQNEAQ. V was trimmed by 5 bases and J by 0 bases, leaving 11 bases between them. The CDR3 is 15 amino acids. The chain's CDR3 is CASSLTLDSYNEQFF. CDR3 in DNA: TGTGCCAGCAGCCTGACTCTTGACTCCTACAATGAGCAGTTCTTC.

The genes are TRBV9 and TRBJ2-7; tentative D call: TRBD1 (6 bases). Deletions cut 0 bases from V and 2 bases from J, with 9 bases between. From germline, CDR1 is SGDLS and CDR2 YYNGEE. The CDR3 is 14 amino acids. Here the CDR3 reads CASSVEDSPYEQYF. The CDR3 coding sequence is TGTGCCAGCAGCGTAGAGGACAGCCCCTACGAGCAGTACTTC.

This chain links TRBV5-6 with TRBJ2-5; unclear D gene. The germline gives CDR1 SGHDT, CDR2 YYEEEE. V lost 3 bases and J 2 bases, leaving 17 bases between the germline ends. CDR3 length: 16 amino acids. This CDR3 is CASSYNSAKWQETQYF. CDR3 in DNA: TGTGCCAGCAGCTATAACTCCGCTAAATGGCAAGAGACCCAGTACTTC.

This clonotype showed up many times. This sequence joins TRBV5-1 and TRBJ1-1, with a tentative D call TRBD1 (5 bases). The germline CDR1 and CDR2 sequences are SGHRS and YFSETQ. The CDR3 runs to 14 residues. Trimming stripped 0 bases from V and 1 base from J, with 7 bases between. The DNA of the CDR3 is TGCGCCAGCAGCTTGGACAGGAGGAACACTGAAGCTTTCTTT. Translation: CASSLDRRNTEAFF.

This chain links TRBV28 with TRBJ1-5; a weak D match, TRBD1 (5 bases). The germline gives CDR1 MDHEN, CDR2 SYDVKM. CDR3 size: 16 residues. Trimming stripped 11 bases from V and 4 bases from J, with 24 bases between. CDR3 sequence: CAVRIRGFQKNQPQHF. In DNA, the CDR3 is TGTGCCGTCAGGATTAGGGGCTTCCAAAAAAATCAGCCCCAGCATTTT. The variable domain in full, with the rest retrieved from reference TRBV28 and TRBJ1-5, is DVKVTQSSRYLVKRTGEKVFLECVQDMDHENMFWYRQDPGLGLRLIYFSYDVKMKEKGDIPEGYSVSREKKERFSLILESASTNQTSMYLCAVRIRGFQKNQPQHFGDGTRLSIL.

This chain connects TRBV30 to TRBJ2-7; 8 nucleotides line up with TRBD2. The J segment lost 5 bases and the V segment lost 0 bases, leaving 6 bases of the junction unmatched. The V gene's germline CDR1 is GTSNPN and CDR2 SVGIG (reference sequence). CDR3 length: 14 amino acids. This chain's CDR3 is CAWSVGSGTHEQYF. The CDR3 DNA is TGTGCCTGGAGTGTGGGTAGCGGGACCCACGAGCAGTACTTC.

The chain employs TRBV19 and TRBJ2-1; TRBD1 matches 12 bases. In germline, CDR1 is LNHDA, CDR2 SQIVND (reference sequence). The CDR3 has 15 amino acids. V gave up 4 bases and J gave up 7 bases; unmatched junction bases: 5. CDR3 protein: CASSKGTGGRNEQFF. The CDR3 DNA is TGTGCCAGTAGTAAAGGGACAGGGGGCAGAAATGAGCAGTTCTTC.

The V call is TRBV20-1, the J call TRBJ1-2; 7 bases align to TRBD1. Per germline, CDR1 DFQATT and CDR2 SNEGSKA (reference sequence). V lost 5 bases to trimming and J lost 4 bases; unmatched junction nucleotides: 16. The CDR3 length is 16 residues. The chain's CDR3 is CSAFGQASVTGYGYTF. DNA of the CDR3: TGCAGTGCTTTCGGACAGGCATCGGTAACGGGCTATGGCTACACCTTC.

This clonotype was counted between two and nine times. The chain carries TRBV9 and TRBJ2-7, with 10 bases lining up with TRBD2. The CDR3 spans 17 residues. Germline V gene data show CDR1 as SGDLS and CDR2 as YYNGEE. With V trimmed by 0 bases and J by 1 base, 7 bases remained unmatched. The CDR3 nucleotides read TGTGCCAGCAGCGTAGGAAGATCTAGCGGGGGATCCTACGAGCAGTACTTC. It is translated as CASSVGRSSGGSYEQYF. The whole variable domain, remainder taken from reference TRBV9 and TRBJ2-7, is DSGVTQTPKHLITATGQRVTLRCSPRSGDLSVYWYQQSLDQGLQFLIQYYNGEERAKGNILERFSAQQFPDLHSELNLSSLELGDSALYFCASSVGRSSGGSYEQYFGPGTRLTVT.

Only a few counts were recorded for this clonotype. The genes are TRBV5-1 and TRBJ2-6; 7 bases match TRBD1. V shed 0 bases and J 4 bases; nucleotides not matched to a gene: 7. Germline values: CDR1 SGHRS, CDR2 YFSETQ. CDR3 length equals 17 residues. CDR3 bases: TGCGCCAGCAGCTTGGTTGACAGGGTGGCCGGGGCCAACGTCCTGACTTTC. This translates into CASSLVDRVAGANVLTF.

This rearrangement joins TRBV13 to TRBJ2-7, with TRBD2 matching 12 bases. CDR1 and CDR2 (germline): PRHDT, FYEKMQ (reference sequence). The CDR3 length is 15 residues. Trimming at V came to 5 bases and at J to 2 bases, leaving 4 bases not matched to a gene. CDR3 coding DNA: TGTGCCAGCAGCGCGACTAGCGGGAGTACCTACGAGCAGTACTTC. Its translation is CASSATSGSTYEQYF.

This clonotype has a handful of counts. J is TRBJ2-2 and V is TRBV11-2; 8 nucleotides line up with TRBD2. CDR3 length equals 17 residues. Germline CDR1 and CDR2: SGHAT and FQNNGV. The ends lost 0 bases at V and 5 bases at J; junction bases unmatched: 8. The CDR3 reads CASSLDQAGDGTGELFF. The CDR3 bases are TGTGCCAGCAGCTTAGACCAAGCGGGAGATGGGACCGGGGAGCTGTTTTTT.

This clonotype has just one count. CDR3 nucleotides: TGTGCCACCCGCTCCTTAAACTATGGCTACACCTTC. Encoded protein: CATRSLNYGYTF. The chain employs TRBV27 and TRBJ1-2; D uncertain. The CDR3 contains 12 residues. V was trimmed by 10 bases and J by 2 bases, leaving 11 bases between them. Looked up from germline, CDR1 is MNHEY and CDR2 is SMNVEV (reference sequence).

In this sample, this clonotype turned up once. The rearrangement joins TRBV7-9 to TRBJ2-7; D is ambiguous. The germline V gene encodes CDR1 SEHNR and CDR2 FQNEAQ (reference sequence). The V gene lost 0 bases and the J gene lost 0 bases, with 9 bases spanning the gap. The CDR3 sequence is 15 residues long. In DNA form, the CDR3 reads TGTGCCAGCAGCTTAGCGTTAACGGTCTCCTACGAGCAGTACTTC. Translating gives CASSLALTVSYEQYF.

This clonotype has just a few counts. One end of the junction is discordant with germline, which a read error may explain. V is TRBV12-3 or TRBV12-4 and J is TRBJ1-2, with 10 bases identical to TRBD1. The CDR3 runs to 12 residues. The CDR3 sequence is CASSFGQGGRSF. The CDR3 nucleotides are TGTGCCAGCAGTTTCGGACAGGGGGGACGATCTTTC.

This clonotype has only a few counts. The rearrangement joins TRBV24-1 to TRBJ2-2; possibly TRBD2 for D (7 bases). Deletions cut 9 bases from V and 0 bases from J, with 10 bases between. The CDR3 has 14 amino acids. The germline CDR1 and CDR2 sequences are KGHDR and SFDVKD. CDR3 in DNA: TGTGCCACCCGGGGGGACACGAACACCGGGGAGCTGTTTTTT. Translation: CATRGDTNTGELFF.

The chain carries TRBV23-1 and TRBJ1-2, with no clear D. TRBV23-1 is labeled an ORF, and its function is uncertain. Trimming shortened V by 2 bases and J by 3 bases, and 19 bases separated the two germline ends. This CDR3 has 17 residues. This CDR3 is CASSQPLRTEKDYGYTF. The CDR3 region has the DNA TGCGCCAGCAGTCAACCCCTCCGGACGGAAAAGGACTATGGCTACACCTTC.

This clonotype was observed a handful of times. The rearrangement uses TRBV7-2 and TRBJ2-3, with TRBD2 identical over 13 bases. V gave up 5 bases and J gave up 4 bases; unmatched junction bases: 21. Germline V gives CDR1 SGHTA, CDR2 FQGNSA. The CDR3 is 21 residues long. The CDR3 loop is CASSRHGTSGATMRSADTQYF. The CDR3 bases are TGTGCCAGCAGCCGACATGGGACTAGCGGGGCAACAATGAGGTCCGCAGATACGCAGTATTTT.

This clonotype was recorded a few times. The rearrangement joins TRBV6-2 or TRBV6-3 to TRBJ1-2; D uncertain. V dropped 2 bases and J dropped 4 bases, with 14 bases sitting between them. CDR3 length: 15 residues. Germline CDR1 reads MNHEY; CDR2 reads SVGEGT. Written as DNA, the CDR3 is TGTGCCAGCAGTTACGGTCTCCTGGGTGGCTATGGCTACACCTTC. Protein: CASSYGLLGGYGYTF.

This clonotype was seen more than once but under ten times. V gene TRBV4-1 combines with J gene TRBJ2-5; TRBD1 aligns across 7 bases. This CDR3 comprises 14 residues. V lost 6 bases to trimming and J lost 5 bases; unmatched junction nucleotides: 9. In germline, CDR1 is MGHRA, CDR2 YSYEKL. The chain's CDR3 is CASSQTGRVETQYF. CDR3 coding DNA: TGCGCCAGCAGTCAGACAGGGCGAGTGGAGACCCAGTACTTC.

The gene calls are TRBV20-1 and TRBJ1-5; no clear D gene. The CDR3 has 15 residues. Trimming took off 4 bases at V and 0 bases at J, with 13 bases between the two ends. Per the germline V gene, CDR1 is DFQATT and CDR2 is SNEGSKA (reference sequence). CDR3 sequence reads: CSAITIRDSNQPQHF. CDR3 coding DNA: TGCAGTGCTATAACGATCCGGGATAGCAATCAGCCCCAGCATTTT.

This chain connects TRBV4-1 to TRBJ1-2; D may be TRBD1 (6 bases). Trimming shortened V by 0 bases and J by 2 bases, and 13 bases separated the two germline ends. The CDR3 consists of 16 residues. Per germline, CDR1 MGHRA and CDR2 YSYEKL. The CDR3 DNA follows: TGCGCCAGCAGCCAAGACCCGACAGGCCGCAACTATGGCTACACCTTC. Its translation: CASSQDPTGRNYGYTF.

V is TRBV4-3 and J is TRBJ2-7; D unclear. V shed 3 bases and J shed 0 bases, with 12 bases lying between them. Germline V gene lookup returns CDR1 LGHNA and CDR2 YSLEER. CDR3 length: 15 amino acids. CDR3 sequence reads: CASSQRPVSSYEQYF. The CDR3 DNA reads TGCGCCAGCAGCCAGCGGCCAGTGAGCTCCTACGAGCAGTACTTC.

The chain uses TRBV30 and TRBJ2-7, with 10 bases lining up with TRBD2. Per germline, CDR1 GTSNPN and CDR2 SVGIG (reference sequence). There are 14 residues in the CDR3. With V trimmed by 6 bases and J by 2 bases, 7 bases remained unmatched. CDR3 coding DNA: TGTGCCTGCGTCGGGCTAGCGGGAGCCTACGAGCAGTACTTC. This encodes CACVGLAGAYEQYF.

This clonotype was counted a few times. The chain links TRBV10-3 to TRBJ1-3, with TRBD1 matching over 7 bases. The CDR3 contains 18 residues. In germline, CDR1 is ENHRY, CDR2 SYGVKD. V lost 2 bases, J lost 0 bases, and 10 bases stayed unmatched. The CDR3 reads CAISEGQVGKSSGNTIYF. CDR3 nucleotide sequence: TGTGCCATCAGTGAGGGACAGGTCGGAAAGAGCTCTGGAAACACCATATATTTT.

The chain carries TRBV6-5 and TRBJ1-1; D is unresolved. The CDR3 is made up of 13 amino acids. The V end was cut by 1 base, the J end by 5 bases, with 8 bases between. Germline V gene sequence: CDR1 MNHEY, CDR2 SVGAGI. The CDR3 region is CASSYLGSTEAFF. CDR3 nucleotides: TGTGCCAGCAGTTACTTGGGGAGTACTGAAGCTTTCTTT.

This clonotype was recorded a few times. DNA of the CDR3: TGTGCCAGCAGCGCCCCTGCGGCAATCACCGGGGAGCTGTTTTTT. Its translation: CASSAPAAITGELFF. This chain joins TRBV9 and TRBJ2-2, with D unclear. Trimming stripped 3 bases from V and 4 bases from J, with 13 bases between. The V gene's germline CDR1 is SGDLS and CDR2 YYNGEE. The CDR3 sequence is 15 residues long.